These 27 T cell receptor beta chains share one sample of origin, sequenced in a study of shared clonotypes between healthy human individuals. CD45RO-negative, CCR7-selected cells formed the naive CD8 fraction, which excluded terminally differentiated effector memory CD45RA+ cells. Clones were read by immunoSEQ multiplex PCR, and TCRdb kept only the in-frame ones, dropping some. This table holds a few million clones, 93% found once. The sample consisted of naive CD8+ T cells from PBMCs. The source is a man aged 18 to 30 in good health. Some clones in this sample may be carry-over from other donors' samples.

The V and J genes are TRBV2 and TRBJ2-7; a weak D match, TRBD1 (5 bases). Germline CDR1 and CDR2: SNHLY and FYNNEI. Trimming removed 7 bases from V and 3 bases from J, with 13 bases in between. The CDR3 consists of 13 residues. CDR3 sequence reads: CASTPETDYEQYF. CDR3 in DNA: TGTGCCAGCACCCCCGAGACAGACTACGAGCAGTACTTC.

V and J are TRBV28 and TRBJ2-7; 8 bases agree with TRBD2. The germline V gene encodes CDR1 MDHEN and CDR2 SYDVKM. The CDR3 extends over 15 amino acids. Germline trimming cut 5 bases from V and 1 base from J; bases unmatched to any gene: 7. CDR3 nucleotides: TGTGCCAGCAGTCTCAGCCTAGCGGGTTCCTACGAGCAGTACTTC. The encoded protein is CASSLSLAGSYEQYF.

The chain links TRBV4-1 to TRBJ1-1; D is unclear. The germline V gene encodes CDR1 MGHRA and CDR2 YSYEKL. V gave up 1 base and J gave up 1 base, with 13 bases separating them. This CDR3 spans 16 amino acids. The CDR3 here is CASSQGSVYANTEAFF. In DNA form, the CDR3 reads TGCGCCAGCAGCCAAGGGTCCGTTTATGCGAACACTGAAGCTTTCTTT.

The V gene is TRBV6-4, the J gene TRBJ2-3; D call uncertain. CDR1 is MRHNA and CDR2 is SNTAGT in the germline V gene. The CDR3 length is 14 residues. V shed 5 bases and J shed 5 bases, with 14 bases lying between them. The CDR3 DNA is TGTGCCAGCAGTAGGGATTACTCGGAAGATACGCAGTATTTT. Its translation: CASSRDYSEDTQYF.

The genes are TRBV7-9 and TRBJ2-1; D ambiguous. This CDR3 is built from 16 residues. From germline, CDR1 is SEHNR and CDR2 FQNEAQ (reference sequence). V lost 7 bases to trimming and J lost 0 bases, with 16 bases between them. The CDR3 bases are TGTGCCAGCAACCCTCCCGGCTTTAGCTCCTACAATGAGCAGTTCTTC. Amino acids: CASNPPGFSSYNEQFF.

This chain connects TRBV6-5 to TRBJ2-7, with 9 bases matching TRBD1. The CDR3 runs 15 residues. In germline, CDR1 is MNHEY, CDR2 SVGAGI. V was pared by 1 base and J by 5 bases, with 6 bases of the junction left unmatched. The CDR3 here is CASSYFGTGRHEQYF. CDR3 DNA: TGTGCCAGCAGTTACTTCGGGACAGGGCGCCACGAGCAGTACTTC.

The chain joins TRBV27 to TRBJ1-1, with D tentatively TRBD1 (5 bases). This CDR3 has 16 amino acids. V was clipped by 6 bases and J by 0 bases, with 17 bases between them. Looked up from germline, CDR1 is MNHEY and CDR2 is SMNVEV (reference sequence). CDR3 residues: CASSPSAGPVNTEAFF. The CDR3 DNA reads TGTGCCAGCAGCCCATCGGCGGGACCCGTGAACACTGAAGCTTTCTTT.

The rearrangement joins TRBV11-3 to TRBJ2-3; unclear D gene. The CDR3 contains 13 residues. Trimming took 4 bases from V and 0 from J, leaving 5 bases between them. Germline CDR1 is SGHNT and CDR2 is YENEEA. CDR3 coding DNA: TGTGCCAGCAGCTCCTTTAGCACAGATACGCAGTATTTT. Encoded protein: CASSSFSTDTQYF. The full variable domain, its missing parts supplied by reference TRBV11-3 and TRBJ2-3, is EAGVVQSPRYKIIEKKQPVAFWCNPISGHNTLYWYLQNLGQGPELLIRYENEEAVDDSQLPKDRFSAERLKGVDSTLKIQPAELGDSAVYLCASSSFSTDTQYFGPGTRLTVL.

The rearrangement links TRBV6-1 to TRBJ2-5, with D perhaps matching TRBD1 (5 bases). Germline V gives CDR1 MNHNS, CDR2 SASEGT. V was shortened by 4 bases and J by 7 bases, with 13 bases between the two germline ends. The CDR3 has 13 amino acids. CDR3: CASSGVGRGTQYF. The DNA for the CDR3 is TGTGCCAGCAGTGGGGTGGGAAGGGGGACCCAGTACTTC.

The V and J genes are TRBV19 and TRBJ2-5; maybe TRBD2 (5 bases). This CDR3 comprises 15 residues. Germline lookup yields CDR1 LNHDA and CDR2 SQIVND (reference sequence). V lost 3 bases and J lost 2, with 13 bases in between. DNA for the CDR3: TGTGCCAGTAGTATCGGTGAGGAGGAGCAAGAGACCCAGTACTTC. It translates to CASSIGEEEQETQYF.

The chain couples TRBV6-1 to TRBJ2-1, with TRBD2 identical over 10 bases. Unmatched junction bases numbered 8, after V lost 6 bases and J lost 6 bases. Per germline, CDR1 MNHNS and CDR2 SASEGT. The CDR3 sequence is 15 residues long. CDR3 in DNA: TGTGCCAGCAGGTCCCTAGCGGGAGACCCCAATGAGCAGTTCTTC. Translation: CASRSLAGDPNEQFF.

This chain uses TRBV19 with TRBJ1-2; a possible D gene is TRBD1 (6 bases). Germline V gene lookup returns CDR1 LNHDA and CDR2 SQIVND (reference sequence). The V and J ends lost 2 bases and 0 bases respectively, with 13 bases between them. The CDR3 spans 16 residues. CDR3 residues: CASSIPRQEANYGYTF. The CDR3 DNA follows: TGTGCCAGTAGTATACCAAGACAGGAAGCTAACTATGGCTACACCTTC. The full variable domain, in which reference TRBV19 and TRBJ1-2 provide the parts outside the CDR3, is DGGITQSPKYLFRKEGQNVTLSCEQNLNHDAMYWYRQDPGQGLRLIYYSQIVNDFQKGDIAEGYSVSREKKESFPLTVTSAQKNPTAFYLCASSIPRQEANYGYTFGSGTRLTVV.

The J gene is TRBJ1-2, the V gene TRBV4-1; 7 bases align to TRBD1. From germline, CDR1 is MGHRA and CDR2 YSYEKL. The length of the CDR3 is 15 residues. The J segment lost 7 bases and the V segment lost 2 bases, leaving 10 bases of the junction unmatched. CDR3 nucleotides: TGCGCCAGCAGCCAACCGGGACAGAATATGGGTGGCTACACCTTC. Its translation: CASSQPGQNMGGYTF.

The chain uses TRBV19 and TRBJ1-1; D might be TRBD1 (5 bases). V was cut by 6 bases and J by 6 bases, with 17 bases left in between. Germline-derived CDR1 and CDR2 are LNHDA and SQIVND (reference sequence). The CDR3 loop spans 14 amino acids. As DNA, the CDR3 is TGTGCCAGTAGCCTAGGGACGGGAGGCGCTGAAGCTTTCTTT. Encoded protein: CASSLGTGGAEAFF. The variable domain in full, completed from reference TRBV19 and TRBJ1-1, reads DGGITQSPKYLFRKEGQNVTLSCEQNLNHDAMYWYRQDPGQGLRLIYYSQIVNDFQKGDIAEGYSVSREKKESFPLTVTSAQKNPTAFYLCASSLGTGGAEAFFGQGTRLTVV.

Only one count was recorded for this clone. The chain joins TRBV28 to TRBJ2-7; D is ambiguous. The CDR3 is made up of 14 amino acids. Germline assignment: CDR1 MDHEN and CDR2 SYDVKM. V lost 6 bases and J lost 0, with 12 bases in between. In nucleotides, the CDR3 is TGTGCCAGCAGAATCCGACCTATCTCCTACGAGCAGTACTTC. Translated: CASRIRPISYEQYF.

The genes are TRBV2 and TRBJ2-1; the match to TRBD2 covers 7 bases. The CDR3 extends over 18 amino acids. Germline V gene lookup returns CDR1 SNHLY and CDR2 FYNNEI. With 0 bases clipped from V and 8 bases from J, the junction kept 16 bases outside the gene matches. The CDR3 spells CASSEAAGFPRKWDEQFF. The CDR3 coding sequence is TGTGCCAGCAGTGAAGCAGCGGGGTTCCCTAGGAAGTGGGATGAGCAGTTCTTC.

As DNA, the CDR3 is TGCGCCAGCAGCCGGGAAAGTCCGGGAGGGGGCTACGAGCAGTACTTC. Its translation: CASSRESPGGGYEQYF. This chain connects TRBV4-1 to TRBJ2-7, with 8 bases identical to TRBD2. The CDR3 has 16 residues. The V gene's germline CDR1 is MGHRA and CDR2 YSYEKL. The trim removed 4 bases at V and 3 bases at J, leaving 11 bases unmatched.

The chain links TRBV5-1 to TRBJ1-3, with TRBD1 identical over 8 bases. Germline trimming cut 4 bases from V and 5 bases from J; bases unmatched to any gene: 8. This CDR3 spans 15 amino acids. The germline CDR1 and CDR2 sequences are SGHRS and YFSETQ. The CDR3 is CASSPLGQGRNTIYF. CDR3 bases: TGCGCCAGCAGCCCCCTCGGACAGGGAAGAAACACCATATATTTT.

The rearrangement uses TRBV21-1 and TRBJ2-1. TRBV21-1 is marked as a pseudogene. This CDR3 region has 13 residues. The CDR3 DNA follows: TGTGCCAGCCCCAGCGCCGGGCACAATGAGCAGTTCTTC. This translates into CASPSAGHNEQFF.

V is TRBV28 and J is TRBJ2-3, with 7 bases lining up with TRBD2. The CDR3 has 15 residues. Germline V CDR1 and CDR2: MDHEN, SYDVKM. After removal of 4 bases from V and 3 bases from J, the junction contained 7 bases not matched to a gene. CDR3 residues: CASSSSSGLTDTQYF. CDR3 bases: TGTGCCAGCAGTTCGTCTAGCGGATTAACAGATACGCAGTATTTT.

This clone came up once. This rearrangement joins TRBV5-1 to TRBJ2-7; TRBD2 aligns across 13 bases. The CDR3 sequence is 18 residues long. The germline V gene has CDR1 SGHRS and CDR2 YFSETQ. The trim removed 3 bases at V and 0 bases at J, leaving 9 bases unmatched. CDR3 sequence: CASSWGLAGTKISYEQYF. For the CDR3, the DNA is TGCGCCAGCAGCTGGGGACTAGCGGGAACAAAGATCTCCTACGAGCAGTACTTC.

The V call is TRBV7-6, the J call TRBJ2-7; 10 bases line up with TRBD2. The CDR3 extends over 16 amino acids. Germline V CDR1 and CDR2: SGHVS, FNYEAQ. V was pared by 5 bases and J by 7 bases, with 14 bases of the junction left unmatched. In DNA form, the CDR3 reads TGTGCCAGCAGCAAGTCCGCAAGCGGGAGGGCGGAAGAGCAGTACTTC. Amino acids: CASSKSASGRAEEQYF. Full variable domain (missing parts from reference TRBV7-6 and TRBJ2-7): GAGVSQSPRYKVTKRGQDVALRCDPISGHVSLYWYRQALGQGPEFLTYFNYEAQQDKSGLPNDRFSAERPEGSISTLTIQRTEQRDSAMYRCASSKSASGRAEEQYFGPGTRLTVT.

The chain uses TRBV7-9 and TRBJ2-1, with 8 bases matching TRBD2. The length of the CDR3 is 16 residues. Per germline, CDR1 SEHNR and CDR2 FQNEAQ (reference sequence). The J segment lost 9 bases and the V segment lost 5 bases, leaving 15 bases of the junction unmatched. CDR3 bases: TGTGCCAGCAGCCCGGGGACCCCACTAGCGGTCAGTGAGCAGTTCTTC. Protein sequence: CASSPGTPLAVSEQFF. The full variable domain, in which reference TRBV7-9 and TRBJ2-1 provide the parts outside the CDR3, is DTGVSQNPRHKITKRGQNVTFRCDPISEHNRLYWYRQTLGQGPEFLTYFQNEAQLEKSRLLSDRFSAERPKGSFSTLEIQRTEQGDSAMYLCASSPGTPLAVSEQFFGPGTRLTVL.

The chain joins TRBV10-3 to TRBJ2-7, with D possibly TRBD1 on 5 matching bases. The germline V and J ends were trimmed by 8 bases and 0 bases, with 11 bases remaining between them. Germline CDR1 reads ENHRY; CDR2 reads SYGVKD. This CDR3 spans 13 amino acids. As DNA, the CDR3 is TGTGCCATCGGGGCGGCTAGCTCCTACGAGCAGTACTTC. Its translation: CAIGAASSYEQYF.

V gene TRBV6-1 combines with J gene TRBJ1-1; TRBD1 aligns across 7 bases. V lost 1 base and J lost 2; bases outside the gene matches: 7. The CDR3 has 16 amino acids. The germline CDR1 and CDR2 sequences are MNHNS and SASEGT. The CDR3 DNA follows: TGTGCCAGCAGTGAAGTTAAAGGGACAGTCAACACTGAAGCTTTCTTT. It encodes CASSEVKGTVNTEAFF.

Concerning this clone: The same CDR3 is also encoded by other DNA sequences in this sample. The V and J genes are TRBV29-1 and TRBJ1-2; TRBD1 is a possible D gene (5 bases). The CDR3 contains 11 residues. Between the trimmed V and J ends, which lost 6 bases and 2 bases, there was a span of 7 bases. Germline-derived CDR1 and CDR2 are SQVTM and ANQGSEA. The CDR3 here is CSVWDNYGYTF. The DNA for the CDR3 is TGCAGCGTGTGGGACAACTATGGCTACACCTTC.

The V call is TRBV27, the J call TRBJ1-4, with 12 bases that match TRBD1. The germline CDR1 and CDR2 sequences are MNHEY and SMNVEV (reference sequence). The CDR3 covers 15 residues. Trimming removed 6 bases from V and 8 bases from J; junction bases left unmatched: 7. For the CDR3, the DNA is TGTGCCAGCAGGGGGACAGGGGGCCCGGGCGAAAAACTGTTTTTT. The encoded protein is CASRGTGGPGEKLFF.